This T cell receptor beta chain was found in a study of blood T cell repertoires in COVID-19. Study at large: Acute-phase and convalescent COVID-19 samples originated in the United States, Italy and Spain. T cells, B-cell-depleted T cells, or PBMCs supplied cDNA or gDNA.

This clone was seen just once. The CDR3 contains 13 residues. Deletions cut 4 bases from V and 4 bases from J, with 8 bases between. Participant-given clinical history determined each cohort assignment. Some clones are missing from TCRdb's copy, which holds only in-frame ones; the method was immunoSEQ multiplex PCR. The sample yields about 46,000 clones, approximately 86% seen once. Source material: PBMCs or T cells enriched from blood (not recorded which). V and J are TRBV12-3 or TRBV12-4 and TRBJ1-5; D not certain. The sequence came from a woman between 45 and 60 years old who had recovered from COVID-19. The DNA for the CDR3 is TGTGCCAGCAGTTCCGACGGGAATCAGCCCCAGCATTTT. This codes for CASSSDGNQPQHF.